This T cell receptor beta chain was recovered during a study of cytomegalovirus exposure and HLA in healthy donors. Findings of the study overall: Among TCR beta chains, those listed as cytomegalovirus-associated numbered under 200.

Use of 60 Vbeta and 13 Jbeta primers characterized the PCR. Using immunoSEQ multiplex PCR, the repertoire was profiled, and TCRdb retains in-frame clones only, with some absent. Among roughly 180,000 clones, around 85% were seen once, and the ten largest hold 1%. The CDR3 loop spans 17 amino acids. Germline V gene sequence: CDR1 LNHDA, CDR2 SQIVND (reference sequence). V shed 3 bases and J 4 bases; nucleotides not matched to a gene: 14. In regard to this clone: Antigen: not known.

The sequenced material came from PBMCs. The rearrangement joins TRBV19 to TRBJ2-7; 8 bases match TRBD2. This clonotype was obtained from a boy aged 2-9 years in good health and CMV-seronegative. CDR3 DNA: TGTGCCAGTAGTATCCCCTGCCCCGGGACTAGGAATTACGAGCAGTACGTC. As protein: CASSIPCPGTRNYEQYV.